This T cell receptor beta chain comes out of a study of cytomegalovirus exposure and HLA in healthy donors. Study-wide results and limits: There were over 150 TCR beta chains listed as cytomegalovirus-associated. Associated with HLA alleles at 0.05 false discovery rate in a later analysis were over 15,000 TCR beta sequences. Published work reported that the classifier diagnosed cytomegalovirus status with high specificity and sensitivity.

Remarks on this clone: The antigen is undetermined.

The PCR had 60 Vbeta and 13 Jbeta primers. Assay used: immunoSEQ multiplex PCR; TCRdb lists only in-frame clones, some missing. The sample includes 95,000 to 130,000 clones, 79% of them seen just once. Germline-derived CDR1 and CDR2 are MNHEY and SMNVEV (reference sequence). V shed 1 base, J shed 0 bases, and the junction held 6 bases outside the gene matches. The CDR3 extends over 18 amino acids. This clonotype was sampled from a man aged 25-40 years in good health and CMV-seropositive. Specimen: PBMCs. V usage is TRBV27 and J usage is TRBJ2-3; 11 nucleotides align to TRBD2. CDR3 in amino acids: CASSLFSGRAYSTDTQYF. The CDR3 DNA follows: TGTGCCAGCAGTTTATTTAGCGGGAGGGCCTACAGCACAGATACGCAGTATTTT.